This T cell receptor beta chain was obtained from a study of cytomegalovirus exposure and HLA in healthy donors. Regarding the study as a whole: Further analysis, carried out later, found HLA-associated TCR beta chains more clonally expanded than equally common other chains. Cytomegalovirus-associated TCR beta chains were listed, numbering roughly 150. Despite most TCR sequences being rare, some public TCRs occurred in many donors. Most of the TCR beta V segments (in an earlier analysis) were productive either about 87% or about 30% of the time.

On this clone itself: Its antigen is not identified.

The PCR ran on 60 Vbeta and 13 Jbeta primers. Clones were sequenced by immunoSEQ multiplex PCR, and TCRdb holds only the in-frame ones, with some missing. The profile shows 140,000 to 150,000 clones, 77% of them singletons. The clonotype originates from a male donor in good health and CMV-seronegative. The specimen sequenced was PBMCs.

CDR3 sequence reads: CASSPRTLYSNQPQHF. The CDR3, as DNA: TGTGCCAGTAGCCCTAGAACACTCTATAGCAATCAGCCCCAGCATTTT. This chain connects TRBV19 to TRBJ1-5; D is unresolved. The CDR3 length is 16 residues. The germline V gene encodes CDR1 LNHDA and CDR2 SQIVND (reference sequence). V lost 6 bases to trimming and J lost 0 bases, with 15 bases between them.